This T cell receptor beta chain emerged from a study of blood T cell repertoires in COVID-19. As for the study in general: Samples came from the United States, Italy and Spain, spanning acute and convalescent COVID-19. The analysed material was cDNA or gDNA that came from T cells, B-cell-depleted T cells, or PBMCs.

Under the authors' procedure: From reference gene primer amplification, estimates of nucleated cell counts were derived. Clones were read by immunoSEQ multiplex PCR, and TCRdb kept only the in-frame ones, dropping some. V and J calls and clone size are copied from that table; D and trimming were computed from the DNA. The sample has more than 90,000 clones, more than 75% seen once. The receptor was isolated from a man aged 35-49 years with acute or convalescent COVID-19. The sample was peripheral blood.

The CDR3 DNA follows: TGTGCCAGCAGCTTGGGAGGGAATCTCAATCAGCCCCAGCATTTT. This encodes CASSLGGNLNQPQHF. The chain links TRBV5-4 to TRBJ1-5; D gene ambiguous. V lost 0 bases to trimming and J lost 3 bases, with 10 bases between them. This CDR3 has 15 amino acids. Germline V gene sequence: CDR1 SGHNT, CDR2 YYREEE (reference sequence).